A single sample is the source of the 14 T cell receptor beta chains below, sequenced in a study of OX40 agonist ivuxolimab in advanced cancers. Method: immunoSEQ multiplex PCR; TCRdb's copy keeps in-frame clones and lacks some. Among 30,000 to 40,000 clones, about 89% were seen once, and the ten largest hold 20% to 30%. Sequenced here: CD4+ or CD8+ T cells sorted from blood, sampled in a trial of the OX40 agonist ivuxolimab. These receptors were obtained from an adult with an advanced solid tumor such as melanoma, head and neck, liver or kidney cancer.

The chain is built from TRBV6-5 and TRBJ2-1, with a possible D match to TRBD2 (5 bases). The CDR3 length is 13 residues. V was trimmed by 8 bases and J by 5 bases, leaving 13 bases between them. Germline V lookup: CDR1 MNHEY, CDR2 SVGAGI. CDR3 nucleotide sequence: TGTGCCAGCGCGAGAGGGCAAAACAATGAGCAGTTCTTC. Residues: CASARGQNNEQFF.

The chain employs TRBV5-1 and TRBJ1-1; the D is unclear. Germline CDR1 reads SGHRS; CDR2 reads YFSETQ. The CDR3 has 13 residues. V was cut by 1 base and J by 0 bases, with 4 bases left in between. The DNA for the CDR3 is TGCGCCAGCAGCTTGCGGATGAACACTGAAGCTTTCTTT. Translated: CASSLRMNTEAFF.

The chain joins TRBV2 to TRBJ2-3, with 10 bases matching TRBD2. Trimming took 7 bases from V and 4 from J; bases not matched to a gene: 17. CDR3 size: 18 residues. The germline V gene has CDR1 SNHLY and CDR2 FYNNEI. The CDR3 DNA reads TGTGCCAGCATCCCTTCCTGGCTAGCGGGAGATTCGCCAGATACGCAGTATTTT. This gives the protein CASIPSWLAGDSPDTQYF.

The chain recombines TRBV28 with TRBJ2-1, with 9 positions matching TRBD2. The V and J ends lost 6 bases and 4 bases, in that order; junction bases with no gene match: 13. The CDR3 consists of 17 residues. From germline, CDR1 is MDHEN and CDR2 SYDVKM. Here the CDR3 reads CASRGLSGRSWYNEQFF. In DNA form, the CDR3 reads TGTGCCAGCAGGGGCCTTAGCGGGAGATCGTGGTACAATGAGCAGTTCTTC.

This chain links TRBV9 with TRBJ2-3, with 8 positions matching TRBD2. Germline V gene data show CDR1 as SGDLS and CDR2 as YYNGEE. This CDR3 is built from 15 residues. V shed 2 bases, J shed 4 bases, and the junction held 6 bases outside the gene matches. CDR3 loop: CASSVSGSRPDTQYF. The CDR3, as DNA: TGTGCCAGCAGCGTGAGCGGGAGTCGGCCAGATACGCAGTATTTT.

V usage is TRBV11-2 and J usage is TRBJ1-4, with 7 bases that match TRBD1. The ends lost 3 bases at V and 0 bases at J; junction bases unmatched: 7. Germline assignment: CDR1 SGHAT and CDR2 FQNNGV. The CDR3 sequence is 17 residues long. The CDR3 DNA sequence: TGTGCCAGCAGCTTTGGACAGGAAGATGCAACTAATGAAAAACTGTTTTTT. This translates into CASSFGQEDATNEKLFF.

V usage is TRBV5-1 and J usage is TRBJ1-3, with TRBD1 as a possible D gene (5 bases). The V end was cut by 4 bases, the J end by 4 bases, with 21 bases between. CDR1 is SGHRS and CDR2 is YFSETQ in the germline V gene. The CDR3 runs to 17 residues. This CDR3 reads CASSGGDLPTGGNTIYF. The CDR3 coding sequence is TGCGCCAGCAGCGGAGGGGACCTACCTACGGGCGGAAACACCATATATTTT.

The chain employs TRBV6-5 and TRBJ2-7; TRBD1 matches at 12 bases. V shed 0 bases, J shed 5 bases, and the junction held 2 bases outside the gene matches. The CDR3 extends over 15 amino acids. Looked up from germline, CDR1 is MNHEY and CDR2 is SVGAGI. As DNA, the CDR3 is TGTGCCAGCAGTTACTCAGGGACAGGGGGCAACGAGCAGTACTTC. It is translated as CASSYSGTGGNEQYF.

The genes are TRBV18 and TRBJ1-5; D is perhaps TRBD1 (6 bases). V was clipped by 3 bases and J by 7 bases, with 10 bases between them. This CDR3 is built from 13 residues. Germline CDR1 and CDR2: KGHSH and LQKENI. The CDR3 DNA is TGTGCCAGCTCACCCGACAGGTGGCAGCCCCAGCATTTT. Its translation: CASSPDRWQPQHF.

The V and J genes are TRBV7-2 and TRBJ2-3; D is undetermined. Germline CDR1 and CDR2: SGHTA and FQGNSA. V was cut by 8 bases and J by 4 bases, with 19 bases left in between. The CDR3 is 15 amino acids. CDR3 in amino acids: CASGKARAAADTQYF. In nucleotides, the CDR3 is TGTGCCAGCGGTAAAGCTAGGGCCGCCGCAGATACGCAGTATTTT. The whole variable domain, remainder taken from reference TRBV7-2 and TRBJ2-3, is GAGVSQSPSNKVTEKGKDVELRCDPISGHTALYWYRQSLGQGLEFLIYFQGNSAPDKSGLPSDRFSAERTGGSVSTLTIQRTQQEDSAVYLCASGKARAAADTQYFGPGTRLTVL.

This sequence joins TRBV6-1 and TRBJ2-1, with D unresolved. Germline-derived CDR1 and CDR2 are MNHNS and SASEGT. Trimming took off 5 bases at V and 9 bases at J, with 17 bases between the two ends. This CDR3 contains 14 residues. In DNA, the CDR3 is TGTGCCAGCAGTCAGTCATGGTTGGGTGGTGAGCAGTTCTTC. Encoded protein: CASSQSWLGGEQFF.

V is TRBV6-1 and J is TRBJ2-1, with D possibly TRBD2 on 5 matching bases. Germline CDR1 and CDR2: MNHNS and SASEGT. V lost 2 bases, J lost 2 bases, and 10 bases lay in between. The length of the CDR3 is 15 residues. The CDR3 DNA is TGTGCCAGCAGTGAACGGGGAAATACCTACAATGAGCAGTTCTTC. Translating gives CASSERGNTYNEQFF.

The chain joins TRBV14 to TRBJ2-1, with TRBD2 matching 11 bases. Germline assignment: CDR1 SGHDN and CDR2 FVKESK. This CDR3 has 18 amino acids. V dropped 3 bases and J dropped 4; count of bases not matched to a gene: 11. This chain's CDR3 is CASSQGLAVMIRYNEQFF. The CDR3 bases are TGTGCCAGCAGCCAGGGACTAGCGGTAATGATACGGTACAATGAGCAGTTCTTC.

The chain is built from TRBV5-1 and TRBJ2-1, with unresolved D. The germline gives CDR1 SGHRS, CDR2 YFSETQ. The CDR3 sequence is 16 residues long. V gave up 1 base and J gave up 6 bases, with 17 bases separating them. The CDR3 DNA reads as TGCGCCAGCAGCTTGATTGGGCAAATCAAGTCCAATGAGCAGTTCTTC. Protein product: CASSLIGQIKSNEQFF.